A selection of T cell receptor beta chains follows, all from one sample in a study of blood T cell repertoires in COVID-19. The method was immunoSEQ multiplex PCR; TCRdb's version includes in-frame clones alone and lacks a portion of them. The table includes hundreds of thousands of clones, roughly nine tenths detected once. Sequencing used peripheral blood. The origin of the receptors is a woman aged 45-60 years with acute or convalescent COVID-19. CDR3s include the opening cysteine and the closing phenylalanine or tryptophan. A D gene is named only where the DNA matches it firmly. Expanded clones get a size class; other rows say once, few or many, or leave the size out.

CDR3aa: CASGGDSPYEQYF
CDR3nt: TGTGCCAGCGGGGGGGACTCACCTTACGAGCAGTACTTC
abundance: -
j_gene: TRBJ2-7
d_gene: TRBD2
v_gene: TRBV12-3/TRBV12-4

CDR3aa: CASSDRGGQPQHF
CDR3nt: TGTGCCAGTTCCGACAGGGGGGGGCAGCCCCAGCATTTT
abundance: once
j_gene: TRBJ1-5
d_gene: TRBD1
v_gene: TRBV19

CDR3aa: CASRPSGIWGYTF
CDR3nt: TGTGCCAGCAGGCCCTCCGGGATTTGGGGCTACACCTTC
abundance: -
j_gene: TRBJ1-2
d_gene: -
v_gene: TRBV5-6

CDR3aa: CASKPLGSPLGSNQPQHF
CDR3nt: TGTGCCAGTAAACCCCTCGGGTCCCCCCTCGGGAGCAATCAGCCCCAGCATTTT
abundance: -
j_gene: TRBJ1-5
d_gene: -
v_gene: TRBV19

CDR3aa: CASSTTPSPWGYTF
CDR3nt: TGTGCCAGCAGTACCACTCCCTCGCCCTGGGGCTACACCTTC
abundance: -
j_gene: TRBJ1-2
d_gene: -
v_gene: TRBV7-2

CDR3aa: CAARSGRRSDTQYF
CDR3nt: TGTGCCGCGAGGAGCGGGAGACGATCAGATACGCAGTATTTT
abundance: -
j_gene: TRBJ2-3
d_gene: TRBD2
v_gene: TRBV6-5

CDR3aa: CASSTQYEQYF
CDR3nt: TGTGCCAGCAGTACCCAGTACGAGCAGTACTTC
abundance: -
j_gene: TRBJ2-7
d_gene: -
v_gene: TRBV6-2/TRBV6-3

CDR3aa: CASSRQSTNEKLFF
CDR3nt: TGTGCCAGTAGTCGACAGTCAACTAATGAAAAACTGTTTTTT
abundance: once
j_gene: TRBJ1-4
d_gene: -
v_gene: TRBV19

CDR3aa: CASSLLVAGGLDGELFF
CDR3nt: TGTGCCAGCAGCTTGTTAGTAGCGGGGGGGCTTGACGGGGAGCTGTTTTTT
abundance: -
j_gene: TRBJ2-2
d_gene: TRBD2
v_gene: TRBV5-4

CDR3aa: CASSTGTGEAFF
CDR3nt: TGTGCCAGCAGCACGGGGACAGGTGAAGCTTTCTTT
abundance: -
j_gene: TRBJ1-1
d_gene: TRBD1
v_gene: TRBV11-3

CDR3aa: CASSPGQGSFDTQYF
CDR3nt: TGTGCCAGCTCACCTGGACAGGGGTCCTTCGATACGCAGTATTTT
abundance: once
j_gene: TRBJ2-3
d_gene: TRBD1
v_gene: TRBV18

CDR3aa: CAWSVGLNGYTF
CDR3nt: TGTGCCTGGAGTGTTGGGCTAAATGGCTACACCTTC
abundance: -
j_gene: TRBJ1-2
d_gene: -
v_gene: TRBV30

CDR3aa: CASSQTLRDTQYF
CDR3nt: TGTGCCAGCAGCCAAACGCTGAGAGATACGCAGTATTTT
abundance: -
j_gene: TRBJ2-3
d_gene: -
v_gene: TRBV3-1/TRBV3-2

CDR3aa: CASGPLGLEQFF
CDR3nt: TGTGCTAGTGGTCCCCTTGGCCTTGAGCAGTTCTTC
abundance: -
j_gene: TRBJ2-1
d_gene: -
v_gene: TRBV12-5

CDR3aa: CASSRSLADFYEQYF
CDR3nt: TGCGCCAGCAGCCGAAGTTTGGCGGACTTTTACGAGCAGTACTTC
abundance: -
j_gene: TRBJ2-7
d_gene: -
v_gene: TRBV4-3

CDR3aa: CASSLVPGTGSAGELFF
CDR3nt: TGTGCCAGCAGCCTAGTCCCCGGGACAGGGAGTGCCGGGGAGCTGTTTTTT
abundance: -
j_gene: TRBJ2-2
d_gene: TRBD1
v_gene: TRBV7-7

CDR3aa: CASSLGQGESVYF
CDR3nt: TGCGCCAGCAGCTTGGGACAGGGGGAATCTGTGTACTTC
abundance: -
j_gene: TRBJ2-7
d_gene: TRBD1
v_gene: TRBV5-1

CDR3aa: CASSLTGERGYTF
CDR3nt: TGTGCCAGCAGCCTGACAGGAGAACGTGGCTACACCTTC
abundance: few
j_gene: TRBJ1-2
d_gene: -
v_gene: TRBV3-1/TRBV3-2

CDR3aa: CASSLPTSYEQYF
CDR3nt: TGTGCCAGCAGCTTGCCTACCTCCTACGAGCAGTACTTC
abundance: -
j_gene: TRBJ2-7
d_gene: -
v_gene: TRBV5-4

CDR3aa: CASSPQTGGGTDTQYF
CDR3nt: TGTGCCAGCAGCCCGCAAACAGGGGGCGGCACAGATACGCAGTATTTT
abundance: -
j_gene: TRBJ2-3
d_gene: TRBD1
v_gene: TRBV11-2

CDR3aa: CATSEWYIVSVSYNEQFF
CDR3nt: TGTGCCACCAGCGAGTGGTATATCGTGAGCGTCTCCTACAATGAGCAGTTCTTC
abundance: few
j_gene: TRBJ2-1
d_gene: -
v_gene: TRBV15

CDR3aa: CASSQRQGVLTIYF
CDR3nt: TGTGCCAGCAGCCAACGACAGGGGGTCCTAACCATATATTTT
abundance: -
j_gene: TRBJ1-3
d_gene: TRBD1
v_gene: TRBV4-2

CDR3aa: CASRGQYTDTQYF
CDR3nt: TGTGCCAGCAGGGGACAATACACAGATACGCAGTATTTT
abundance: -
j_gene: TRBJ2-3
d_gene: -
v_gene: TRBV12-3/TRBV12-4

CDR3aa: CASSSQSTGELFF
CDR3nt: TGCGCCAGCAGCTCACAGAGCACCGGGGAGCTGTTTTTT
abundance: -
j_gene: TRBJ2-2
d_gene: -
v_gene: TRBV5-1

CDR3aa: CAWSVESANEKLFF
CDR3nt: TGTGCCTGGAGTGTAGAGAGTGCTAATGAAAAACTGTTTTTT
abundance: -
j_gene: TRBJ1-4
d_gene: -
v_gene: TRBV30

CDR3aa: CASRQGQETQYF
CDR3nt: TGTGCCAGCCGACAGGGACAAGAGACCCAGTACTTC
abundance: -
j_gene: TRBJ2-5
d_gene: TRBD1
v_gene: TRBV3-1/TRBV3-2

CDR3aa: CASSYRAGELFF
CDR3nt: TGTGCCAGCAGTTATCGGGCCGGGGAGCTGTTTTTT
abundance: once
j_gene: TRBJ2-2
d_gene: -
v_gene: TRBV6-6

CDR3aa: CASSKVPDRGTYEQYF
CDR3nt: TGTGCCAGCAGCAAAGTCCCCGACAGGGGAACCTACGAGCAGTACTTC
abundance: -
j_gene: TRBJ2-7
d_gene: -
v_gene: TRBV21-1

CDR3aa: CASSFFPGQASNTEAFF
CDR3nt: TGTGCCAGCAGTTTCTTTCCGGGACAGGCCTCGAACACTGAAGCTTTCTTT
abundance: -
j_gene: TRBJ1-1
d_gene: TRBD1
v_gene: TRBV27

CDR3aa: CASRENDSGGETQYF
CDR3nt: TGTGCCAGCAGGGAGAATGATAGCGGGGGAGAGACCCAGTACTTC
abundance: -
j_gene: TRBJ2-5
d_gene: TRBD2
v_gene: TRBV2

CDR3aa: CASRPLRGRGDTQYF
CDR3nt: TGTGCCAGCAGGCCCTTGAGGGGGAGGGGGGATACGCAGTATTTT
abundance: -
j_gene: TRBJ2-3
d_gene: -
v_gene: TRBV25-1

CDR3aa: CASSQDVVAGGYEQYF
CDR3nt: TGCGCCAGCAGCCAAGACGTAGTAGCGGGGGGGTACGAGCAGTACTTC
abundance: -
j_gene: TRBJ2-7
d_gene: TRBD2
v_gene: TRBV4-3

CDR3aa: CASSVSGRSYNEQFF
CDR3nt: TGTGCCAGCAGCGTAAGCGGCCGGTCCTACAATGAGCAGTTCTTC
abundance: -
j_gene: TRBJ2-1
d_gene: -
v_gene: TRBV9